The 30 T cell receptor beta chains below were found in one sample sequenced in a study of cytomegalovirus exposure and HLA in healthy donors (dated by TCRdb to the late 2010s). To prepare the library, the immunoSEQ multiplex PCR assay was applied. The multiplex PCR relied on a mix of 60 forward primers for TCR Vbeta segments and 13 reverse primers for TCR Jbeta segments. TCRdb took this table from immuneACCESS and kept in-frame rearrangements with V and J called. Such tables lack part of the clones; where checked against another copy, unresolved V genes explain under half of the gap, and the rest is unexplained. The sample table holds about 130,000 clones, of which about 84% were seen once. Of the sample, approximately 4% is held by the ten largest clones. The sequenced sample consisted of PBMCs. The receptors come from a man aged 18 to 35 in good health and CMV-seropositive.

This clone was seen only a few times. CDR3 coding DNA: TGTGCCAGCAGCTTGGCCGCACGGACAGGGGACTATGGCTACACCTTC. This sequence encodes CASSLAARTGDYGYTF. The chain recombines TRBV5-6 with TRBJ1-2; 9 positions match TRBD1. The CDR3 extends over 16 amino acids. With 0 bases clipped from V and 3 bases from J, the junction kept 6 bases outside the gene matches. Germline-derived CDR1 and CDR2 are SGHDT and YYEEEE.

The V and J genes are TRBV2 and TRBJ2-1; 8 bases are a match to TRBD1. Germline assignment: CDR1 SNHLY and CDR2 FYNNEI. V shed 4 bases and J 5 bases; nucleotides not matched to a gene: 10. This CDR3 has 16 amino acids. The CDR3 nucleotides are TGTGCCAGCAGTGGACAGGGGATGGGGGCGGACAATGAGCAGTTCTTC. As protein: CASSGQGMGADNEQFF.

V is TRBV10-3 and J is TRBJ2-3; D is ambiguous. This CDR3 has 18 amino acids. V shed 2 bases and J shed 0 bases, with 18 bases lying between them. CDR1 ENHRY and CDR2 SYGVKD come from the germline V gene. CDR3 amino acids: CAISEPTSRPGSTDTQYF. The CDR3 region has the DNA TGTGCCATCAGTGAGCCTACCTCCCGCCCCGGTAGCACAGATACGCAGTATTTT.

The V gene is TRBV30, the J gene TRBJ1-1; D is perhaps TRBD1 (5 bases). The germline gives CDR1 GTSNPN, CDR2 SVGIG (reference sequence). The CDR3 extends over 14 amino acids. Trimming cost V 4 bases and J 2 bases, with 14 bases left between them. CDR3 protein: CAWMGWGRNTEAFF. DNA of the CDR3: TGTGCCTGGATGGGGTGGGGCAGAAACACTGAAGCTTTCTTT.

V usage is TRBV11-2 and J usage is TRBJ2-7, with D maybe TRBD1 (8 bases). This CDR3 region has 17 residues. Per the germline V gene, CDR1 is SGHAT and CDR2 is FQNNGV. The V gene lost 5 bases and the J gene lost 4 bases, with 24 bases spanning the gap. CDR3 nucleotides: TGTGCCAGCAGCCCTTTCTTCGAGGACAGGGAGGGTTACGAGCAGTACTTC. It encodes CASSPFFEDREGYEQYF.

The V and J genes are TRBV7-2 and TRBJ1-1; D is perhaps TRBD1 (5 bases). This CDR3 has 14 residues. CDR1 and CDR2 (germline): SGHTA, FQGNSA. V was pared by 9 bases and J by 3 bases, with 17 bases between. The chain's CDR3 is CASTTLGGYTEAFF. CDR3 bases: TGTGCCAGTACAACCCTCGGGGGGTACACTGAAGCTTTCTTT.

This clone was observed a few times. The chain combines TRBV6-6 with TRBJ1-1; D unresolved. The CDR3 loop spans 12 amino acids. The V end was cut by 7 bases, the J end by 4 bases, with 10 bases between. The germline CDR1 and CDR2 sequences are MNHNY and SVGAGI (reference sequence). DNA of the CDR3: TGTGCCAGCAAGGACTCGGGCACTGAAGCTTTCTTT. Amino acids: CASKDSGTEAFF.

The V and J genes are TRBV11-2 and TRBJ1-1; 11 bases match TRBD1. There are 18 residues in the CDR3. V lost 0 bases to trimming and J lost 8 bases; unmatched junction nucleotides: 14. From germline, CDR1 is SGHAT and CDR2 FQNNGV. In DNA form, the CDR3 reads TGTGCCAGCAGCTTAGACCGGGAGGGGACAGGGGGTCATCCGGAAGCTTTCTTT. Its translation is CASSLDREGTGGHPEAFF.

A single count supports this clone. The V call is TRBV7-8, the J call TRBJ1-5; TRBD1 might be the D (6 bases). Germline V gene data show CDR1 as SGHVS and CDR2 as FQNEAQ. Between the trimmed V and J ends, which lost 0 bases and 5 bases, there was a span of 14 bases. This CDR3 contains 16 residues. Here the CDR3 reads CASSLAYRVQDQPQHF. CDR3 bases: TGTGCCAGCAGCTTAGCGTACAGGGTCCAGGATCAGCCCCAGCATTTT. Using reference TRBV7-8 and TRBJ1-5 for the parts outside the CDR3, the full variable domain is GAGVSQSPRYKVAKRGQDVALRCDPISGHVSLFWYQQALGQGPEFLTYFQNEAQLDKSGLPSDRFFAERPEGSVSTLKIQRTQQEDSAVYLCASSLAYRVQDQPQHFGDGTRLSIL.

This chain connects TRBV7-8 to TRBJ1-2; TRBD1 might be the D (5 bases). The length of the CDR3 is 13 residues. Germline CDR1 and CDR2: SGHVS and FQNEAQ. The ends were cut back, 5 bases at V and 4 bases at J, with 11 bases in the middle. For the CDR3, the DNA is TGTGCCAGCAGCCAGGGACTACGCTATGGCTACACCTTC. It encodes CASSQGLRYGYTF.

CDR3 coding DNA: TGTGCCAGCAGCTTAGGACAGGGTAGTGTTGATACGCAGTATTTT. Amino acid sequence: CASSLGQGSVDTQYF. The V and J genes are TRBV7-9 and TRBJ2-3, with 7 positions matching TRBD1. CDR1 and CDR2 from the germline V gene are SEHNR and FQNEAQ (reference sequence). CDR3 length: 15 amino acids. The V and J ends lost 1 base and 6 bases, in that order; junction bases with no gene match: 7.

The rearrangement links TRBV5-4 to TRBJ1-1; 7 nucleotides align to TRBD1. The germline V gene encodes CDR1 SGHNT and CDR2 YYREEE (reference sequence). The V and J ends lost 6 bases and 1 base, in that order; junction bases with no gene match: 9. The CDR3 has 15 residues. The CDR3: CASNSGTAENTEAFF. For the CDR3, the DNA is TGTGCCAGCAACTCCGGGACAGCAGAGAACACTGAAGCTTTCTTT.

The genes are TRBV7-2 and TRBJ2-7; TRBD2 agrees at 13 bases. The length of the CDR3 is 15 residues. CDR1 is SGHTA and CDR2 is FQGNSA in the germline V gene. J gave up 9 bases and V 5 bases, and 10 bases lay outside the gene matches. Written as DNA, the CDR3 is TGTGCCAGCAGCACGGGGACTAGCGGGAAGTCTCCGCAGTACTTC. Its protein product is CASSTGTSGKSPQYF.

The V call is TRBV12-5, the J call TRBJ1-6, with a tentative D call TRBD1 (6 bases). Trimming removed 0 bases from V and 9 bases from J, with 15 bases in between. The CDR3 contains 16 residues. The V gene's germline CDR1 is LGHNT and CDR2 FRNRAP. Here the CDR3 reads CASGLVGGVFGSPLHF. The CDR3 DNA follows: TGTGCTAGTGGTTTGGTAGGGGGGGTTTTCGGTTCACCCCTCCACTTT. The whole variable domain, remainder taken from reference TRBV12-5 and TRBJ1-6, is DARVTQTPRHKVTEMGQEVTMRCQPILGHNTVFWYRQTMMQGLELLAYFRNRAPLDDSGMPKDRFSAEMPDATLATLKIQPSEPRDSAVYFCASGLVGGVFGSPLHFGNGTRLTVT.

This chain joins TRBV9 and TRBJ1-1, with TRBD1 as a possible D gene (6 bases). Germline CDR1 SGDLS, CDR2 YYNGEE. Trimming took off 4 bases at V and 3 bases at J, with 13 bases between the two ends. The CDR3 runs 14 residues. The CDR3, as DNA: TGTGCCAGCAGCCCTCGCGGGGGCGACACTGAAGCTTTCTTT. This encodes CASSPRGGDTEAFF. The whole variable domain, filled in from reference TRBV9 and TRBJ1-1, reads DSGVTQTPKHLITATGQRVTLRCSPRSGDLSVYWYQQSLDQGLQFLIQYYNGEERAKGNILERFSAQQFPDLHSELNLSSLELGDSALYFCASSPRGGDTEAFFGQGTRLTVV.

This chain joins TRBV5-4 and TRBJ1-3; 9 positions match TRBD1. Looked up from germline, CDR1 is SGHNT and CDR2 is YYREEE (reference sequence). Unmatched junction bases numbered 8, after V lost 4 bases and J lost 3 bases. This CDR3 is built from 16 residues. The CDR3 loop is CASSNLGQGYGNTIYF. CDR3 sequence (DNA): TGTGCCAGCAGCAACCTGGGACAGGGTTATGGAAACACCATATATTTT.

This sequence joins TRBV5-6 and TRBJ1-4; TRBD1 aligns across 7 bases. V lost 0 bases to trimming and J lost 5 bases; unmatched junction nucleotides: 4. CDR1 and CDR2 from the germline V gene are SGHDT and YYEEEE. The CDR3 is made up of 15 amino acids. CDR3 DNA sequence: TGTGCCAGCAGCTTGGCCGGGACAGCGAATGAAAAACTGTTTTTT. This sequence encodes CASSLAGTANEKLFF.

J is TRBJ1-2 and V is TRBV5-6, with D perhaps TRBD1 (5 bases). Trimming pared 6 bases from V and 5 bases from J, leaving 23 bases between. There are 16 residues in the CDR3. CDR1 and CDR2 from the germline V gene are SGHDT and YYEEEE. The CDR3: CASNQFIRDLGYGYTF. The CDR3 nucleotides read TGTGCCAGCAACCAATTTATTCGGGACTTAGGGTATGGCTACACCTTC. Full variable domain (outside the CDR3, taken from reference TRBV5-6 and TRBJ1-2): DAGVTQSPTHLIKTRGQQVTLRCSPKSGHDTVSWYQQALGQGPQFIFQYYEEEERQRGNFPDRFSGHQFPNYSSELNVNALLLGDSALYLCASNQFIRDLGYGYTFGSGTRLTVV.

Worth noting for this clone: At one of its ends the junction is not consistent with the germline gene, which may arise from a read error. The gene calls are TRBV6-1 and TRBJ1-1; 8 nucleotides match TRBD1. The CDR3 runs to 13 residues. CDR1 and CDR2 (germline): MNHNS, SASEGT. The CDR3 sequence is CTSSGQGYAEAFF. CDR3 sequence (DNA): TGTACCAGCAGCGGACAGGGATACGCTGAAGCTTTCTTT.

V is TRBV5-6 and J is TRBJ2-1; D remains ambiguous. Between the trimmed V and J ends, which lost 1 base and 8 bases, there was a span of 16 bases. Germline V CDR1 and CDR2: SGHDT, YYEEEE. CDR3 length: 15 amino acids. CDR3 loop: CASSLINRALDEQFF. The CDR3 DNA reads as TGTGCCAGCAGCTTGATTAACAGAGCTCTGGATGAGCAGTTCTTC.

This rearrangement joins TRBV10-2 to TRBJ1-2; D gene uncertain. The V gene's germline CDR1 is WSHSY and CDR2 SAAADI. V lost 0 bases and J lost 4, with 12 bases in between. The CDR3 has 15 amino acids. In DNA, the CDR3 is TGCGCCAGCAGTGAGTCGAGTTTCGGGTTCTATGGCTACACCTTC. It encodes CASSESSFGFYGYTF.

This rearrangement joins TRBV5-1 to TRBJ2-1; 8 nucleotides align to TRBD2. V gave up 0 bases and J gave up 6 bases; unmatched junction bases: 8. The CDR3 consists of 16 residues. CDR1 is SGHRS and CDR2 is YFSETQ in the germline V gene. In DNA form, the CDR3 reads TGCGCCAGCAGCTTGGGGGGGCTAGCGGGCCTCAATGAGCAGTTCTTC. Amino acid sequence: CASSLGGLAGLNEQFF.

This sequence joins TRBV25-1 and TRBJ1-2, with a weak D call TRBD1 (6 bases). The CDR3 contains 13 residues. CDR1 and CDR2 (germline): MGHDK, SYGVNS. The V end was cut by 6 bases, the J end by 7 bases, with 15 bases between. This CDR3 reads CASRSQGIGGYTF. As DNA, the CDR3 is TGTGCCAGCAGAAGCCAGGGGATTGGTGGCTACACCTTC.

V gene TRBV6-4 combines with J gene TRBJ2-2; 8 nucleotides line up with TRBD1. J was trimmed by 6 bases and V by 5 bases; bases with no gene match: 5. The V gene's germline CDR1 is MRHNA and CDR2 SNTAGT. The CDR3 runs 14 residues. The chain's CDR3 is CASSSTGESGELFF. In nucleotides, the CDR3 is TGTGCCAGCAGTTCGACAGGGGAATCCGGGGAGCTGTTTTTT.

CDR3 in amino acids: CASSLRGARWDTGELFF. CDR3 coding DNA: TGTGCCAGCAGCTTGCGGGGGGCCAGGTGGGACACCGGGGAGCTGTTTTTT. The chain is built from TRBV7-2 and TRBJ2-2; 8 bases are shared with TRBD2. The germline V gene has CDR1 SGHTA and CDR2 FQGNSA. This CDR3 spans 17 amino acids. The V gene end was trimmed by 3 bases and the J gene end by 3 bases; junction bases not matched to a gene: 9.

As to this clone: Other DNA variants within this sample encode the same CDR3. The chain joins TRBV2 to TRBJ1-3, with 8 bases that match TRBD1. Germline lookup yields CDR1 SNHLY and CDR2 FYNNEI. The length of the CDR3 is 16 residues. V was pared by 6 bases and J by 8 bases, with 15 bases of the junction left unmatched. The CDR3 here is CASSSFRGPGGDTIYF. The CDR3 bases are TGTGCCAGCAGCTCTTTCAGGGGGCCTGGAGGGGACACCATATATTTT.

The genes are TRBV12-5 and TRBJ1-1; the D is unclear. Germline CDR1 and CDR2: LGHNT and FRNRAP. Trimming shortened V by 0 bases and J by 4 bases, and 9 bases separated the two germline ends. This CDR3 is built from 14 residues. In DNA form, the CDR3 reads TGTGCTAGTGGTTTGGTGTGGGGAGGCACTGAAGCTTTCTTT. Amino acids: CASGLVWGGTEAFF.

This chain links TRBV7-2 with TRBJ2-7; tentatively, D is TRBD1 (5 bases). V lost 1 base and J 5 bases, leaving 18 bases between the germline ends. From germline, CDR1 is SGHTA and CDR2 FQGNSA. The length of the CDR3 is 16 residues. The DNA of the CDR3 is TGTGCCAGCAGCTTAGAGGCAGGGAATATCGGCGACGAGCAGTACTTC. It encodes CASSLEAGNIGDEQYF.

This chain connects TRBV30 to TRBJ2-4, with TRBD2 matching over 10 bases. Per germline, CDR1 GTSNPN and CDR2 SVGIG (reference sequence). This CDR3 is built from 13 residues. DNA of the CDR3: TGTTCCCTAGCGGGGGATGACAAAAACATTCAGTACTTC. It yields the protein CSLAGDDKNIQYF.

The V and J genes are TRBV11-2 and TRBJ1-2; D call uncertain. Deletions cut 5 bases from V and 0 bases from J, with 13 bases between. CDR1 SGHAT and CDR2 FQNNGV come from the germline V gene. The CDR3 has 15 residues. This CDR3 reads CASSPGGNPNYGYTF. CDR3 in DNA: TGTGCCAGCAGCCCAGGAGGAAATCCTAACTATGGCTACACCTTC.